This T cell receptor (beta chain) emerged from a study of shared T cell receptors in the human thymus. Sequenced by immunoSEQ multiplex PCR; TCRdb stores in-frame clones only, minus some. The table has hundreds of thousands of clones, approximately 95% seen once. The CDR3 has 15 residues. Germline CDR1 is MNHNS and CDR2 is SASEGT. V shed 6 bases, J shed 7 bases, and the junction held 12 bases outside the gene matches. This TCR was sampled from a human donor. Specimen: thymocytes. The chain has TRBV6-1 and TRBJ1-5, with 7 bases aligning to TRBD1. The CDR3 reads CASRATGFDDQPQHF. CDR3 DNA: TGTGCCAGCAGGGCGACAGGGTTTGACGACCAGCCCCAGCATTTT.